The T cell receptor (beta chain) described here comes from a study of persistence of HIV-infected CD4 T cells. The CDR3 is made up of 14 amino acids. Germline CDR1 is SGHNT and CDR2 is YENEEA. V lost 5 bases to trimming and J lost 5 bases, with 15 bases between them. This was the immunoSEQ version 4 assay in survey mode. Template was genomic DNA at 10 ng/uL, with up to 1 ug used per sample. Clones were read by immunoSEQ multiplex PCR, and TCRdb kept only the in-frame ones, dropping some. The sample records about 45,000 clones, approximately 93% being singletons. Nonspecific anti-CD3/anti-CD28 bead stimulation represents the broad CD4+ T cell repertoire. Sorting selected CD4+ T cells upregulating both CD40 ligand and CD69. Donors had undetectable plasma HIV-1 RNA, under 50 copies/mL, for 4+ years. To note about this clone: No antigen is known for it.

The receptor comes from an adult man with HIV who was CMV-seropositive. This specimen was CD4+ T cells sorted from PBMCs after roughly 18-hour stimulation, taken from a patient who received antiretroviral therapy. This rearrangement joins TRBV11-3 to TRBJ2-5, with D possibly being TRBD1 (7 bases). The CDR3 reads CASSDRGTAETQYF. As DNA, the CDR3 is TGTGCCAGCAGCGACCGGGGGACAGCTGAGACCCAGTACTTC.